The 20 T cell receptor beta chains in this list originate from one sample, sequenced in a study of blood T cells in healthy people across ages. A second PCR of roughly 7 to 11 cycles used a sample-barcoded 5' primer and a J-beta primer mix. TCRdb fed the 5' RACE reads into MiXCR, producing one record per CDR3 protein. The sample holds fewer than 2 million distinct CDR3 sequences; 35% to 50% are singletons and the top ten take approximately 22%. Sequencing was performed on blood. These receptors came from a human donor in good health.

V usage is TRBV4-1 and J usage is TRBJ2-1, with unresolved D. The V end was cut by 0 bases, the J end by 4 bases, with 10 bases between. Germline CDR1 reads MGHRA; CDR2 reads YSYEKL. The CDR3 runs to 15 residues. In nucleotides, the CDR3 is TGCGCCAGCAGCCAAGATATCCAAATATACAATGAGCAGTTCTTC. This sequence encodes CASSQDIQIYNEQFF.

V and J are TRBV4-3 and TRBJ1-1; a weak D match, TRBD1 (5 bases). The CDR3 runs 16 residues. The germline V gene has CDR1 LGHNA and CDR2 YSLEER. The V end was cut by 3 bases, the J end by 2 bases, with 16 bases between. Here the CDR3 DNA reads TGCGCCAGCAGCCAGGGCCCGGCGGACACTAACACTGAAGCTTTCTTT. Residues: CASSQGPADTNTEAFF.

The rearrangement joins TRBV7-9 to TRBJ2-1; D gene unclear. Trimming shortened V by 5 bases and J by 4 bases, and 18 bases separated the two germline ends. Germline CDR1 SEHNR, CDR2 FQNEAQ (reference sequence). The CDR3 runs 16 residues. The CDR3 nucleotides are TGTGCCAGCAGCCCCCGGGTTCCAGCAGTATACAATGAGCAGTTCTTC. Amino acids: CASSPRVPAVYNEQFF.

CDR3 sequence (DNA): TGTGCCAGCAGCTCCGCAGGGAGCTCTGGGGCCAACGTCCTGACTTTC. It codes for CASSSAGSSGANVLTF. The chain employs TRBV28 and TRBJ2-6; D possibly matches TRBD1 or TRBD2 (5 bases each). This CDR3 spans 16 amino acids. Germline CDR1 is MDHEN and CDR2 is SYDVKM. Trimming removed 6 bases at V and 0 bases at J, with 12 bases between.

This clonotype was counted once. The chain has TRBV5-5 and TRBJ1-1; 10 nucleotides align to TRBD1. Trimming cost V 4 bases and J 4 bases; bases outside gene matches: 7. Germline values: CDR1 SGHKS, CDR2 YYEKEE (reference sequence). The CDR3 sequence is 15 residues long. The CDR3 reads CASSRDRTGGTEAFF. The CDR3 nucleotides are TGTGCCAGCAGCAGAGATCGGACAGGGGGCACTGAAGCTTTCTTT.

This clonotype was observed a single time. The chain joins TRBV29-1 to TRBJ2-1; D could derive from TRBD1 or TRBD2 (5 bases each). The CDR3 covers 12 residues. CDR1 SQVTM and CDR2 ANQGSEA come from the germline V gene. V was pared by 3 bases and J by 10 bases, with 13 bases between. The CDR3 is CSVESGTYEQFF. CDR3 coding DNA: TGCAGCGTTGAGTCAGGGACCTACGAGCAGTTCTTC.

This clonotype was picked up a small number of times. The V call is TRBV20-1, the J call TRBJ1-2, with 8 bases identical to TRBD1. V dropped 3 bases and J dropped 6; count of bases not matched to a gene: 6. This CDR3 comprises 13 residues. Per germline, CDR1 DFQATT and CDR2 SNEGSKA (reference sequence). CDR3 region: CSASRTGTDGYTF. CDR3 nucleotide sequence: TGCAGTGCTAGTCGGACAGGGACGGATGGCTACACCTTC.

This clonotype was detected a few times. V usage is TRBV12-3 or TRBV12-4 and J usage is TRBJ2-3; D not certain. This CDR3 is 13 amino acids long. V was shortened by 3 bases and J by 8 bases, with 12 bases between the two germline ends. The CDR3 coding sequence is TGTGCCAGCAGTTTCGTAGTTTCCGGTACGCAGTATTTT. Translation: CASSFVVSGTQYF.

The chain recombines TRBV18 with TRBJ1-2; no definite D call. The CDR3 is 15 residues long. CDR1 and CDR2 (germline): KGHSH, LQKENI. The V gene lost 3 bases and the J gene lost 4 bases, with 15 bases spanning the gap. The CDR3, as DNA: TGTGCCAGCTCACCTGGTCCGGCCGAGGGCTATGGCTACACCTTC. This translates into CASSPGPAEGYGYTF.

The chain joins TRBV28 to TRBJ2-7; 9 bases map to TRBD2. Losses at the gene ends were 5 bases for V and 1 base for J; bases not matched to a gene: 6. Germline CDR1 MDHEN, CDR2 SYDVKM. The CDR3 is 15 amino acids. DNA of the CDR3: TGTGCCAGCAGTCGAGCGGGGGGCGTTTCCTACGAGCAGTACTTC. Protein sequence: CASSRAGGVSYEQYF.

The table lists this clonotype with a few counts. This chain uses TRBV20-1 with TRBJ2-7, with TRBD1 identical over 9 bases. The CDR3 has 15 amino acids. The V segment lost 3 bases and the J segment 3 bases; nucleotides outside the gene matches: 9. Germline V lookup: CDR1 DFQATT, CDR2 SNEGSKA (reference sequence). The CDR3 DNA reads TGCAGTGCTAGGGGATCGGACAGGGGTCTCTACGAGCAGTACTTC. It codes for CSARGSDRGLYEQYF.

The J gene is TRBJ2-4, the V gene TRBV3-1; weak D call: TRBD1 (6 bases). The J call may be in error: the DNA end matches TRBJ2-7 better. This CDR3 spans 15 amino acids. The germline V gene has CDR1 LGHDT and CDR2 YNNKEL (reference sequence). The CDR3 DNA sequence: TGTGCCAGCAGCCAAGAGACAGGATTGTTTTACGAGCAGTACTTC. Its protein is CASSQETGLFYEQYF.

The CDR3 coding sequence is TGTGCCAGCAGGCAAGGGGTCACCGAGCAGTACTTC. Its translation: CASRQGVTEQYF. The chain joins TRBV12-3 or TRBV12-4 to TRBJ2-4; D is possibly TRBD1 (5 bases). TRBJ2-7 matches the DNA end more closely, so the J call is doubtful. The CDR3 has 12 residues.

The sample holds a few counts of this clonotype. The gene calls are TRBV7-2 and TRBJ1-5; D unresolved. The CDR3 has 18 amino acids. V was shortened by 1 base and J by 0 bases, with 16 bases between the two germline ends. The germline CDR1 and CDR2 sequences are SGHTA and FQGNSA. CDR3 sequence (DNA): TGTGCCAGCAGCTTAGAACCCGGGTACGTCTATAGCAATCAGCCCCAGCATTTT. It is translated as CASSLEPGYVYSNQPQHF.

The table lists this clonotype with a few counts. The rearrangement uses TRBV20-1 and TRBJ2-5; D remains unclear. The V and J ends lost 0 bases and 0 bases respectively, with 17 bases between them. Looked up from germline, CDR1 is DFQATT and CDR2 is SNEGSKA (reference sequence). The CDR3 runs 17 residues. Here the CDR3 DNA reads TGCAGTGCTAGAGATCATATGGGTTCGTCCTACCAAGAGACCCAGTACTTC. This encodes CSARDHMGSSYQETQYF.

CDR3 in DNA: TGTGCCAGCAGTTACGAGCGGGGGAAGGACTATGGCTACACCTTC. This encodes CASSYERGKDYGYTF. J is TRBJ1-2 and V is TRBV6-5; weak D call: TRBD1 (5 bases). V shed 2 bases and J shed 3 bases, with 13 bases lying between them. The CDR3 runs 15 residues. Germline values: CDR1 MNHEY, CDR2 SVGAGI.

This chain connects TRBV4-3 to TRBJ2-4; TRBD2 might be the D (6 bases). Germline V lookup: CDR1 LGHNA, CDR2 YSLEER. There are 13 residues in the CDR3. Deletions cut 0 bases from V and 8 bases from J, with 8 bases between. Here the CDR3 reads CASSQDGTDIQYF. The CDR3 DNA is TGCGCCAGCAGCCAAGACGGGACTGACATTCAGTACTTC.

The chain employs TRBV7-2 and TRBJ2-3; weak D call: TRBD1 (6 bases). Germline CDR1 is SGHTA and CDR2 is FQGNSA. Trimming removed 3 bases from V and 9 bases from J, with 19 bases in between. The CDR3 runs to 15 residues. CDR3 in amino acids: CASSFDSVQGRTQYF. For the CDR3, the DNA is TGTGCCAGCAGCTTTGACTCGGTACAGGGAAGGACGCAGTATTTT.

This chain connects TRBV18 to TRBJ2-7; weak D call: TRBD2 (5 bases). Germline assignment: CDR1 KGHSH and CDR2 LQKENI. This CDR3 spans 14 amino acids. The germline V and J ends were trimmed by 9 bases and 0 bases, with 15 bases remaining between them. CDR3 loop: CASRTGTLSYEQYF. CDR3 sequence (DNA): TGTGCCAGTAGGACTGGAACACTCTCCTACGAGCAGTACTTC.

This chain links TRBV7-2 with TRBJ2-3; D is unresolved. The CDR3 is 17 amino acids. The V gene lost 4 bases and the J gene lost 5 bases, with 22 bases spanning the gap. The germline gives CDR1 SGHTA, CDR2 FQGNSA. CDR3 sequence: CASSSPRSSTTGDTQYF. CDR3 bases: TGTGCCAGCAGCTCCCCCCGCAGCTCAACCACGGGAGATACGCAGTATTTT.